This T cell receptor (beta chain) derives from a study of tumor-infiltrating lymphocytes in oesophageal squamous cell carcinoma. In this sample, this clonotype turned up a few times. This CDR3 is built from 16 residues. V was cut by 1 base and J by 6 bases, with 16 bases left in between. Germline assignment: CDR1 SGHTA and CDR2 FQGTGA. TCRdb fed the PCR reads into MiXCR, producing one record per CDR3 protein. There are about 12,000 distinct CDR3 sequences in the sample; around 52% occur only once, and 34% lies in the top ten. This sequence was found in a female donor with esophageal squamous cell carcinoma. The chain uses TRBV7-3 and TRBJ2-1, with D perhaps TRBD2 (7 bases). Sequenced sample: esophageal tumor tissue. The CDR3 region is CASSLNGGASANEQFF. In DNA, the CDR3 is TGTGCCAGCAGCTTAAATGGGGGGGCCTCGGCCAATGAGCAGTTCTTC.